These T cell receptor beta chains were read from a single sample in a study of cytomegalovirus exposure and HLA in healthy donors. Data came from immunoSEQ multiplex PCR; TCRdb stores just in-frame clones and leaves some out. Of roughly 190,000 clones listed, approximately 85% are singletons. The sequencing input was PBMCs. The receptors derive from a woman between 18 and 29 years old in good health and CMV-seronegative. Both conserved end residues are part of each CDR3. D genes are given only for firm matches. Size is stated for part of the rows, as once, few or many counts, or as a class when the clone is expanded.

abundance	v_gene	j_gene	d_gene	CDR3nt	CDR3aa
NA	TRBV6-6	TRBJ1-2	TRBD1	TGTGCCAGCAGTTACTCTGACAGGGGAGATGGCTACACCTTC	CASSYSDRGDGYTF
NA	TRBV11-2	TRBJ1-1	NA	TGTGCCAGCTCCGCAGGGTGGAACACTGAAGCTTTCTTT	CASSAGWNTEAFF
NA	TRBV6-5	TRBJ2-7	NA	TGTGCCAGCAGTGAAGCAGGCGAGCAGTACTTC	CASSEAGEQYF
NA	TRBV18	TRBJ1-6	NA	TGTGCCAGCTCACCAAACAGGGATAATTCACCCCTCCACTTT	CASSPNRDNSPLHF
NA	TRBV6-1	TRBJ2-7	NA	TGTGCCAGCACCGGGACTCTCTACGAGCAGTACTTC	CASTGTLYEQYF
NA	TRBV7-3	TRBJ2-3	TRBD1	TGTGCCAGCAGCTCCCCGGGACAGACTCCCACAGATACGCAGTATTTT	CASSSPGQTPTDTQYF
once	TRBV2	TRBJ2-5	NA	TGTGCCAGCAGTACCGGGGAATTGGTCCAAGAGACCCAGTACTTC	CASSTGELVQETQYF
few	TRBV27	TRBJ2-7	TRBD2	TGTGCCAGCAGTTTCAGAAGCGGGAGGGGAGCCTACGAGCAGTACTTC	CASSFRSGRGAYEQYF
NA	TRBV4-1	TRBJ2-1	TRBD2	TGCGCCAGCAGCCAAGGGGGACTAGCGGGGGGCAATGAGCAGTTCTTC	CASSQGGLAGGNEQFF
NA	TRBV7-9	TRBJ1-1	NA	TGTGCCAGCAGCGAGACAGTCCTGAACACTGAAGCTTTCTTT	CASSETVLNTEAFF
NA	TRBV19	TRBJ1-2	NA	TGTGCCAGTAGTACGCGGCGGGCAGGAGGCGGCTACACCTTC	CASSTRRAGGGYTF
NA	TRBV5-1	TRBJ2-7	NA	TGCGCCAGCAGCCCTTCTCTTCCAGGGGATCCCTACGAGCAGTACTTC	CASSPSLPGDPYEQYF
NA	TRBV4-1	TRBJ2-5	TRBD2	TGCGCCAGCAGCCAAGATTGGAAGGCGGGGGGGCGGTACCAAGAGACCCAGTACTTC	CASSQDWKAGGRYQETQYF
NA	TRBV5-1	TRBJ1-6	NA	TGCGCCAGCAGCCATCGGGGGGCCCTAGACTCACCCCTCCACTTT	CASSHRGALDSPLHF
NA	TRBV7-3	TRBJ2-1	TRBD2	TGTGCCAGCAGCCATGGGGACGTGGGACTAGCAAACAATGAGCAGTTCTTC	CASSHGDVGLANNEQFF
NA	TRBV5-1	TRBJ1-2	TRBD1	TGCGCCAGCAGCCGGGACAGGGGTGAGAACTATGGCTACACCTTC	CASSRDRGENYGYTF
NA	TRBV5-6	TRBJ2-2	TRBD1	TGTGCCAGCAGCGGGGACAGGGCGCGGACCGGGGAGCTGTTTTTT	CASSGDRARTGELFF
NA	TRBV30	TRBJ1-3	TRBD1	TGTGCCTGTCCCTACAGGGGGCCCTCCGAAAACACCATATATTTT	CACPYRGPSENTIYF
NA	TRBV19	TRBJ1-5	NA	TGTGCCAGTAGTCTCATAGGGACATTCCGCTCGAGCAATCAGCCCCAGCATTTT	CASSLIGTFRSSNQPQHF
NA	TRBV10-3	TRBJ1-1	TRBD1	TGTGCCATCAGGGCGAATTCCGGGCAGGGGGCGCAACAAGGGGGCACTGAAGCTTTCTTT	CAIRANSGQGAQQGGTEAFF
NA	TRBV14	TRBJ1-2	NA	TGTGCCAGCAGCCCGACCAAGACAGGAGGCTACACCTTC	CASSPTKTGGYTF
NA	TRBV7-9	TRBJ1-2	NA	TGTGCCAGCAGCCTCACGGGAGACCGGTCCGGCTACACCTTC	CASSLTGDRSGYTF
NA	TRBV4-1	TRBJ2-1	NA	TGCGCCAGCAGGCCCTTCTCCGGGACACTTTCTAGGGAGCAGTTCTTC	CASRPFSGTLSREQFF
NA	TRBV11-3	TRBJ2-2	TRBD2	TGTGCCAGCAGCCCAAGAGCGGGAGGGAACGGGGAGCTGTTTTTT	CASSPRAGGNGELFF
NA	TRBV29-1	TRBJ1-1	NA	TGCAGCGTTGTACGAGGGCAGGGGATGGTAGGAAACACTGAAGCTTTCTTT	CSVVRGQGMVGNTEAFF
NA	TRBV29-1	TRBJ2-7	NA	TGCAGCGTTGATACCGGGGGCGAGCAGTACTTC	CSVDTGGEQYF
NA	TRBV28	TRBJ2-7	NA	TGTGCCAGCAGTTTGGTCCGTGGGGCGAGCTCCTACGAGCAGTACTTC	CASSLVRGASSYEQYF
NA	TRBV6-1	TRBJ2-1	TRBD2	TGTGCCAGTAGGAAGCGGGAGGGGTACAATGAGCAGTTCTTC	CASRKREGYNEQFF
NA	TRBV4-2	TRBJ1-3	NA	TGTGCCAGCAGCCAAAAACCCCAATCGGACAGCTCTGGAAACACCATATATTTT	CASSQKPQSDSSGNTIYF
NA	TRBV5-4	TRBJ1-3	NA	TGTGCCAGCAGCGCCTCCCCACAGATTACTGGAAACACCATATATTTT	CASSASPQITGNTIYF
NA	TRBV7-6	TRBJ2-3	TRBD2	TGTGCCAGCAGCTTTAGGGCGGGGGGCACAGATACGCAGTATTTT	CASSFRAGGTDTQYF
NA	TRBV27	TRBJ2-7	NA	TGTGCCAGCAGTTTATCGAGAGGGTTAAGGGCCCGAGCCTACGAGCAGTACTTC	CASSLSRGLRARAYEQYF
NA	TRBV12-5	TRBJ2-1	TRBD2	TGTGCTAGTGCCGCTTGGACGGGGGGCTCCTACAATGAGCAGTTCTTC	CASAAWTGGSYNEQFF
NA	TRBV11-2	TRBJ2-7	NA	TGTGCCAGCAGCTTACTTCTCGAGCAGTACTTC	CASSLLLEQYF
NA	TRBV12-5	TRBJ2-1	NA	TGTGCTAGTGGTCCCCTTTTGAATGAGCAGTTCTTC	CASGPLLNEQFF
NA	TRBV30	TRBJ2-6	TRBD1	TGTGCTTTTGGGACAGGAGTTTTCTCTGGGGCCAACGTCCTGACTTTC	CAFGTGVFSGANVLTF
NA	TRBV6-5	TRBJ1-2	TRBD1	TGTGCCAGCAGTTACACCGGACAGGGCCTAGGCTATGGCTACACCTTC	CASSYTGQGLGYGYTF
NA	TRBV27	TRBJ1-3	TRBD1	TGTGCCAGCCGTTCCTTAGGGGGCGTCTCTGGAAACACCATATATTTT	CASRSLGGVSGNTIYF
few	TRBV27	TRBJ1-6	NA	TGTGCCAGCAGTTTGACAGGTGGTTTCGTGGCACCCCTCCACTTT	CASSLTGGFVAPLHF